This TCR beta chain was sequenced during a study of blood T cell repertoires in COVID-19. Study information: COVID-19 samples, acute and convalescent, were from the United States, Italy and Spain. T cells, B-cell-depleted T cells, or PBMCs supplied cDNA or gDNA.

The CDR3 is 15 amino acids. Germline loops: CDR1 LGHNA, CDR2 YNFKEQ. V was cut by 0 bases and J by 5 bases, with 13 bases left in between. Under the authors' procedure: Estimation of nucleated cell counts was performed using reference gene primer amplification. Clones were read by immunoSEQ multiplex PCR, and TCRdb kept only the in-frame ones, dropping some. V, J and clone size are taken as reported in that table, and D and trimming were inferred from the DNA itself. The data hold under 350,000 clones, with less than 90% observed a single time. The receptor was isolated from a man between 60 and 75 years old who had recovered from COVID-19. Material: peripheral blood. This chain links TRBV4-2 with TRBJ2-5; weak D call: TRBD2 (7 bases). The CDR3 nucleotides read TGTGCCAGCAGCCAAGATCGCGGGGGCCGGGAGACCCAGTACTTC. It is translated as CASSQDRGGRETQYF.